This T cell receptor beta chain was captured in a study of T cell responses to AZD1222 COVID-19 vaccine. Study-level points and caveats: Targeting of unmutated variant regions was reportedly seen in nearly half of spike-specific TCRs.

Profiling relied on immunoSEQ multiplex PCR, and the TCRdb table lists in-frame clones only, not all of them. Of about 90,000 clones in the sample, around 91% are singletons; the top ten hold less than 5.5%. The CDR3 contains 14 residues. The germline CDR1 and CDR2 sequences are SGHAT and FQNNGV. The V end was cut by 1 base, the J end by 9 bases, with 16 bases between. As for this clone: What it recognizes is unknown.

The clonotype comes from an adult in good health. Sequenced here: peripheral blood, sampled on day 0 of MenACWY control vaccination. V gene TRBV11-2 combines with J gene TRBJ2-7; D possibly corresponds to TRBD2 (5 bases). The CDR3 loop reads CASSLVASPLRQYF. CDR3 DNA: TGTGCCAGCAGCTTAGTAGCGAGCCCATTGCGGCAGTACTTC.